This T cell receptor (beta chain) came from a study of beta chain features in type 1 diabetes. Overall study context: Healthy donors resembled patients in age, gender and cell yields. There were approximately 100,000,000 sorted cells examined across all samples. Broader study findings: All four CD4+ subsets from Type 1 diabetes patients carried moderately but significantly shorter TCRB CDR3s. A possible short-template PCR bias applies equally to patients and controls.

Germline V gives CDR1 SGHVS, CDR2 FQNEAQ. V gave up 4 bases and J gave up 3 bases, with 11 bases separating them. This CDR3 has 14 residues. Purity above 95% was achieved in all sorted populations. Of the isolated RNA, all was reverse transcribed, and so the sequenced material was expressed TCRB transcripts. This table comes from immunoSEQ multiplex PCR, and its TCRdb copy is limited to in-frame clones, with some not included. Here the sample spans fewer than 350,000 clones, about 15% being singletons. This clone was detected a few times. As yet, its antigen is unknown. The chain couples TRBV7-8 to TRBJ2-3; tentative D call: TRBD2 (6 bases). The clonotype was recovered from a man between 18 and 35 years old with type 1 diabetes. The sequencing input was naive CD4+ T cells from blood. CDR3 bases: TGTGCCAGCAGCTGGAGGGGACCGACAGATACGCAGTATTTT. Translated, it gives CASSWRGPTDTQYF.